The 2 T cell receptor beta chains below were found in one sample sequenced in a study of CD8 T cells in ankylosing spondylitis. Points from the study as a whole: One TCR beta motif, made up of fewer than 10 highly homologous variants, appeared characteristic of ankylosing spondylitis blood.

The antigens these receptors bind are not known. TCRdb itself ran the 5' RACE reads through MiXCR, one entry per CDR3 protein. The table shows about 400,000 distinct CDR3 sequences, with about 20% occurring only once. The sequencing sample was made of blood, either unsorted or a sorted T cell fraction (not recorded which). These TCRs come from a male donor with ankylosing spondylitis.

The chain combines TRBV27 with TRBJ2-7; TRBD2 aligns across 8 bases. The V segment lost 6 bases and the J segment 1 base; nucleotides outside the gene matches: 8. The germline gives CDR1 MNHEY, CDR2 SMNVEV (reference sequence). This CDR3 is built from 15 residues. The CDR3 coding sequence is TGTGCCAGCAGCTCGAGCGGGAGTGTATCCTACGAGCAGTACTTC. This translates into CASSSSGSVSYEQYF.

The V call is TRBV20-1, the J call TRBJ2-7; D gene unclear. The CDR3 length is 11 residues. Germline assignment: CDR1 DFQATT and CDR2 SNEGSKA (reference sequence). V shed 3 bases and J shed 0 bases, with 3 bases lying between them. As DNA, the CDR3 is TGCAGTGCTAGGAGCTCCTACGAGCAGTACTTC. Amino acids: CSARSSYEQYF.